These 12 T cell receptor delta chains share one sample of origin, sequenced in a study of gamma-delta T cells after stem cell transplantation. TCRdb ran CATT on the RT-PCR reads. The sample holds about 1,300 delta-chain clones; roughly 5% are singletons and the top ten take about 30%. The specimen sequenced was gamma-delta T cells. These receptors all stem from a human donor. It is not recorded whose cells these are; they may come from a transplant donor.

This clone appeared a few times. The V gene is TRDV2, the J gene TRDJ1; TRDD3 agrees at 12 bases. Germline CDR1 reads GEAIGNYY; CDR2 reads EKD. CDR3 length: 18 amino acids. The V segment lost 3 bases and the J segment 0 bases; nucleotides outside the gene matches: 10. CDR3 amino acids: CACDPVLGDTLHTDKLIF. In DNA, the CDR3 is TGTGCCTGTGACCCAGTACTGGGGGATACCCTCCACACCGATAAACTCATCTTT.

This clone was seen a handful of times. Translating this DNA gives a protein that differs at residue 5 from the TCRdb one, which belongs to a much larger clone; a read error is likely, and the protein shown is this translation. CDR3 DNA: TGTGCCTGTGACACTACTGGGGGATATTCCTGGGACACCCGACAGATGTTTTTC. This encodes CACDTTGGYSWDTRQMFF. The J gene is TRDJ3, the V gene TRDV2; TRDD3 matches 11 bases. V gave up 1 base and J gave up 1 base; unmatched junction bases: 2. The CDR3 contains 18 residues. The germline V gene has CDR1 GEAIGNYY and CDR2 EKD.

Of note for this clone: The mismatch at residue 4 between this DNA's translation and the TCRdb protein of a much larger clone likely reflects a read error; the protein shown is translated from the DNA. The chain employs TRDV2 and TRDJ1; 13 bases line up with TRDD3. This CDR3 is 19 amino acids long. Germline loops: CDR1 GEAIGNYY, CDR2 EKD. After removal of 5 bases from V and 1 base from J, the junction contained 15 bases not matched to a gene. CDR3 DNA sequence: TGTGCCTGTGGCTCCGTACTGGGGGATACGCTGGTTACCACCGATAAACTCATCTTT. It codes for CACGSVLGDTLVTTDKLIF.

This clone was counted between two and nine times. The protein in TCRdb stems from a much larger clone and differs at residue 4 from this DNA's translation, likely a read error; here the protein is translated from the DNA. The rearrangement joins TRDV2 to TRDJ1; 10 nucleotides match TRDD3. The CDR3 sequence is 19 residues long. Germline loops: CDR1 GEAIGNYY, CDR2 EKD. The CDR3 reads CACGTLSSEGWGIGTKLIF. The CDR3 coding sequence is TGTGCCTGTGGCACCTTATCGTCGGAAGGCTGGGGGATAGGGACTAAACTCATCTTT.

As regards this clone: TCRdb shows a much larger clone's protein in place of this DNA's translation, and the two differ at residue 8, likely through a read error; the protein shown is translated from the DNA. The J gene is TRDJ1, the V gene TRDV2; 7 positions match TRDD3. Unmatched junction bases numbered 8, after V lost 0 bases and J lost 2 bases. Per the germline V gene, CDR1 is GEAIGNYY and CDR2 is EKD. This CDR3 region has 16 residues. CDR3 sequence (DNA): TGTGCCTGTGACACCCTGGGGGGGGGTAAGACCGATAAACTCATCTTT. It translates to CACDTLGGGKTDKLIF.

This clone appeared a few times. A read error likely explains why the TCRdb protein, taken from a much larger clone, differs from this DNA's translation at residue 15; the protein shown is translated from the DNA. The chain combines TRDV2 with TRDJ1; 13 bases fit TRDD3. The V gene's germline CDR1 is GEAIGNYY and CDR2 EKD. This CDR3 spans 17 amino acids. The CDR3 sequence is CACDKLGDTRYTDKPIF. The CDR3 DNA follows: TGTGCCTGTGACAAACTGGGGGATACGCGGTACACCGATAAACCCATCTTT.

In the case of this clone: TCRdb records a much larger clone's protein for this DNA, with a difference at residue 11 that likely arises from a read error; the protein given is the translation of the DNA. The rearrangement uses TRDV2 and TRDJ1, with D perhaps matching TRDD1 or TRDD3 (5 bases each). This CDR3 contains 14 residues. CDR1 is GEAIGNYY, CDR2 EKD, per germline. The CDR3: CACDQILDADNLIF. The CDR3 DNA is TGTGCCTGTGACCAAATACTGGACGCCGATAATCTCATCTTT.

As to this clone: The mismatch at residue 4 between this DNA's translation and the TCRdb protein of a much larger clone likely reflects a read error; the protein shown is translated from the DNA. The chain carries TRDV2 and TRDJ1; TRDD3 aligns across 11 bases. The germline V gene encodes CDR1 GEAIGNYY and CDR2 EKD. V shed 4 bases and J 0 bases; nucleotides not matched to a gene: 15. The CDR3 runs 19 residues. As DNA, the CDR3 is TGTGCCTGTGAACATGTACTGGGGGATAAAAATATATACACCGATAAACTCATCTTT. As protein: CACEHVLGDKNIYTDKLIF.

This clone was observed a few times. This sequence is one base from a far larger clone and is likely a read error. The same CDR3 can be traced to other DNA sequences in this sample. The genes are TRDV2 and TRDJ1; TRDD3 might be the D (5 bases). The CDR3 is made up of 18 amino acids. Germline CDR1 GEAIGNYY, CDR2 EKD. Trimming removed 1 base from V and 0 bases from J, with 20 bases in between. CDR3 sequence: CACDTLRTGGQYTDKLIF. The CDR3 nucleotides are TGTGCCTGTGACACTCTCCGTACTGGAGGTCAATACACCGATAAACTCATCTTT.

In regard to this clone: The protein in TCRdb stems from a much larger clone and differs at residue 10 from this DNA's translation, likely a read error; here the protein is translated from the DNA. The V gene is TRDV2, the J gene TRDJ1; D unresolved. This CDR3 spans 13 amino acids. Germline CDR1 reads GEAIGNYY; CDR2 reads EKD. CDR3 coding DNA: TGTGCCTGTGAGTTACTGAACACCGATAGACTCATCTTT. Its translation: CACELLNTDRLIF.

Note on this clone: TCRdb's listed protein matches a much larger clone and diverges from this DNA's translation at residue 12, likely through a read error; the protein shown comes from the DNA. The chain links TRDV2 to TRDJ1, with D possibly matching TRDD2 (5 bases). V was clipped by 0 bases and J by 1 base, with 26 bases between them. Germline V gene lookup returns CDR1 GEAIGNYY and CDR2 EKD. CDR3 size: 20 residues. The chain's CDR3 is CACDTVRPYDVRPTTDKLIF. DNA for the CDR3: TGTGCCTGTGACACCGTAAGACCCTACGATGTACGCCCTACCACCGATAAACTCATCTTT.

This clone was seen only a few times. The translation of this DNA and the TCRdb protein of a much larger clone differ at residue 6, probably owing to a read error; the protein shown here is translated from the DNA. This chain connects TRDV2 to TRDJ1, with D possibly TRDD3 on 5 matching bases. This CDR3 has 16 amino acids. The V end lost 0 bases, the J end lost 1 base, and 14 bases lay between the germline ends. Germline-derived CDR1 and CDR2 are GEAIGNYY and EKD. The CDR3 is CACDTGDPGGTDKLIF. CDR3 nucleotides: TGTGCCTGTGACACCGGTGATCCGGGGGGCACCGATAAACTCATCTTT.